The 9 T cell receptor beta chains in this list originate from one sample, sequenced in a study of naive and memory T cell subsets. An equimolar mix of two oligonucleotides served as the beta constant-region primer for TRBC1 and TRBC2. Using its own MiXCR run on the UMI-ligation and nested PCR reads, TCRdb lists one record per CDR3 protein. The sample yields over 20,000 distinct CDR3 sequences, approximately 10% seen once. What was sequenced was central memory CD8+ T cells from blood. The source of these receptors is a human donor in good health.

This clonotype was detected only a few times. For the CDR3, the DNA is TGCGCCAGCAGCCAAGATTGGGACAGGGGCACTCGGGCTTTCTTT. Its protein is CASSQDWDRGTRAFF. V usage is TRBV4-1 and J usage is TRBJ1-1; 10 nucleotides agree with TRBD1. V trimming: 0 bases; J trimming: 11 bases; junction bases outside the gene matches: 9. In germline, CDR1 is MGHRA, CDR2 YSYEKL. This CDR3 contains 15 residues.

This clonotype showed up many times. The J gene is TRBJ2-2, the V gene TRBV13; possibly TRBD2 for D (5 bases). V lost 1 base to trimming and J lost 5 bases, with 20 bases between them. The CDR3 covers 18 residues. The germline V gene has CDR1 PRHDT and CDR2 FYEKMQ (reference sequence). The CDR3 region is CASSLDSARGFGTGELFF. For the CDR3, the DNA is TGTGCCAGCAGCTTAGATTCGGCGCGAGGGTTTGGGACCGGGGAGCTGTTTTTT.

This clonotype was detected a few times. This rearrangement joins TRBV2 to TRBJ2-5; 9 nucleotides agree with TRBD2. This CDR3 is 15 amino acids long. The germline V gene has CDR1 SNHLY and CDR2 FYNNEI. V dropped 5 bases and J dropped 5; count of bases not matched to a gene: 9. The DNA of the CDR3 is TGTGCCAGCAGTCAGGGACTAGCTGGAAAGGAGACCCAGTACTTC. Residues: CASSQGLAGKETQYF.

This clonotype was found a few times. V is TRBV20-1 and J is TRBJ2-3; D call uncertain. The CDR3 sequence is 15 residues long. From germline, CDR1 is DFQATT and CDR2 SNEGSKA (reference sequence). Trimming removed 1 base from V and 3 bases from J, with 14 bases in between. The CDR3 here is CSARAPRTGTDTQYF. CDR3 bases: TGCAGTGCTAGAGCCCCCAGGACGGGTACAGATACGCAGTATTTT.

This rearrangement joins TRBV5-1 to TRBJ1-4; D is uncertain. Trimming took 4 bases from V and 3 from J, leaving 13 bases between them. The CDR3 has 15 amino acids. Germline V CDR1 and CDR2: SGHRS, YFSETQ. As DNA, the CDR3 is TGCGCCAGCAGCCCGTTCCGGGGTTCTAATGAAAAACTGTTTTTT. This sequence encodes CASSPFRGSNEKLFF. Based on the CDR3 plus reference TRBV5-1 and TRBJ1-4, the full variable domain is KAGVTQTPRYLIKTRGQQVTLSCSPISGHRSVSWYQQTPGQGLQFLFEYFSETQRNKGNFPGRFSGRQFSNSRSEMNVSTLELGDSALYLCASSPFRGSNEKLFFGSGTQLSVL.

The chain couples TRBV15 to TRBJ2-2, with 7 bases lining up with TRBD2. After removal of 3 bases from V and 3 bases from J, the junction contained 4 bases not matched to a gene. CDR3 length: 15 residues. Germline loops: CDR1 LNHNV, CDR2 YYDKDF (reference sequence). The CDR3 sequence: CATSSGAGDTGELFF. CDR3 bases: TGTGCCACCAGCAGCGGTGCGGGGGACACCGGGGAGCTGTTTTTT.

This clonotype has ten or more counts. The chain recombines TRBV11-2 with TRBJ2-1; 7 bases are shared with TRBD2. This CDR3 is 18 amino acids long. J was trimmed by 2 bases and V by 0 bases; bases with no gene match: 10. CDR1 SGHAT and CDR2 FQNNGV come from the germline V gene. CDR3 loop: CASSLDRLGREAYNEQFF. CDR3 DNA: TGTGCCAGCAGCTTAGATCGCCTGGGCCGGGAGGCCTACAATGAGCAGTTCTTC.

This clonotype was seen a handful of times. The DNA for the CDR3 is TGTGCCAGCAGTTCCCTGTGGGATCAGCCCCAGCATTTT. This translates into CASSSLWDQPQHF. V gene TRBV28 combines with J gene TRBJ1-5; D unclear. V lost 4 bases and J lost 5, with 9 bases in between. The CDR3 extends over 13 amino acids. Per germline, CDR1 MDHEN and CDR2 SYDVKM.

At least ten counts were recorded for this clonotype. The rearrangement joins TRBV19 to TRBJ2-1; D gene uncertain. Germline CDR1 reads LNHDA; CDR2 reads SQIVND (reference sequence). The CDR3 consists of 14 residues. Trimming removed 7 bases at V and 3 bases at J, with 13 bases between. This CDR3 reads CASTPENHYNEQFF. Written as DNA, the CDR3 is TGTGCCAGTACCCCTGAGAACCACTACAATGAGCAGTTCTTC.